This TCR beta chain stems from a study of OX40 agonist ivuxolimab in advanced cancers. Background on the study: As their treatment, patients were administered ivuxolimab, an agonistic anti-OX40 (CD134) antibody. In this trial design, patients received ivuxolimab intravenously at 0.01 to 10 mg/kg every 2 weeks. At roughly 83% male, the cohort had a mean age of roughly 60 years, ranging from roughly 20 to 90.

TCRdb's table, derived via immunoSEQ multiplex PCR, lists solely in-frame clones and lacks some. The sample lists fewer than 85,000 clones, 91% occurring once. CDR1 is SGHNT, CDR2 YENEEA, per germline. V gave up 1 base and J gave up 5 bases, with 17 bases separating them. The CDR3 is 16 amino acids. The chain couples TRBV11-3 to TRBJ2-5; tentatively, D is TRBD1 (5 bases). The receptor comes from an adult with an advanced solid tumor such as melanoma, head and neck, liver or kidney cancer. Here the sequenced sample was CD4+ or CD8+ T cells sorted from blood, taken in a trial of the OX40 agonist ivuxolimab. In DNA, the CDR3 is TGTGCCAGCAGCTTAGGTCAGCAGGGTGTGGGGGAGACCCAGTACTTC. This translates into CASSLGQQGVGETQYF.